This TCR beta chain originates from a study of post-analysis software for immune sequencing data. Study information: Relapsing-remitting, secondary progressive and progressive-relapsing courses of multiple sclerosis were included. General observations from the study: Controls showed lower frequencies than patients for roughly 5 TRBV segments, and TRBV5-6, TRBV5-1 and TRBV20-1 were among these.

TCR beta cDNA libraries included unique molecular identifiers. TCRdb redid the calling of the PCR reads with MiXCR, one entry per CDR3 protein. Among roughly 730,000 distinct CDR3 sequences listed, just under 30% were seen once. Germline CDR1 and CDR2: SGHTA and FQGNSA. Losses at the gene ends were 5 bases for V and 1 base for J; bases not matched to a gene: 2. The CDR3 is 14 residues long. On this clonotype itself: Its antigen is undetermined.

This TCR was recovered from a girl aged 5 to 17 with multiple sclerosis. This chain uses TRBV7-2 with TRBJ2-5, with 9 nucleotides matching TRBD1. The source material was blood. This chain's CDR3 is CASSVDRGQETQYF. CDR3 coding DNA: TGTGCCAGCAGCGTGGACAGGGGCCAAGAGACCCAGTACTTC.